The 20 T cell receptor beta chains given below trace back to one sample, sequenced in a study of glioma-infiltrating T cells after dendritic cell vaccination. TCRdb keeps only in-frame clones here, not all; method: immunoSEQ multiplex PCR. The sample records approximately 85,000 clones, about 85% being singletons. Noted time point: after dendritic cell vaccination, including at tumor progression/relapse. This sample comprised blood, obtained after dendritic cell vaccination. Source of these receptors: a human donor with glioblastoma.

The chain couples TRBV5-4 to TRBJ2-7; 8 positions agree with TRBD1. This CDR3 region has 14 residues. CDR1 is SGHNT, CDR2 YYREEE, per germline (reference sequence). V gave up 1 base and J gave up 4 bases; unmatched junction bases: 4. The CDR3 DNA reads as TGTGCCAGCAGCTTGCCAACAGGGGGGTACGAGCAGTACTTC. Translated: CASSLPTGGYEQYF. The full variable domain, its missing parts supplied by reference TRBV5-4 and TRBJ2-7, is ETGVTQSPTHLIKTRGQQVTLRCSSQSGHNTVSWYQQALGQGPQFIFQYYREEENGRGNFPPRFSGLQFPNYSSELNVNALELDDSALYLCASSLPTGGYEQYFGPGTRLTVT.

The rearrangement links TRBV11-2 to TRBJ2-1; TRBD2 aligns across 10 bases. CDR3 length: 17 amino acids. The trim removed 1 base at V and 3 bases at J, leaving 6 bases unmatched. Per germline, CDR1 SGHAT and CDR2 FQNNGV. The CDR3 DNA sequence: TGTGCCAGCAGCTTAGTGAGCGGGGGGGACCGCTACAATGAGCAGTTCTTC. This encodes CASSLVSGGDRYNEQFF.

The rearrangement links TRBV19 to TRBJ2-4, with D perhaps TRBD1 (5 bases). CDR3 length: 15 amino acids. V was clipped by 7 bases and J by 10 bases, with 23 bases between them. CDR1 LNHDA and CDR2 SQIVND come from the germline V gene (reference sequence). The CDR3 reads CASTVGSFGATIQYF. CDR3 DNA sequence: TGTGCCAGTACAGTGGGCTCATTTGGGGCCACAATTCAGTACTTC.

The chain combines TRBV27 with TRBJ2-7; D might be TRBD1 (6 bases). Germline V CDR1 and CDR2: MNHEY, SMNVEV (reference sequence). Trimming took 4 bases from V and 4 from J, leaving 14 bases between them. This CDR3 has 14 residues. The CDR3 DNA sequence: TGTGCCAGCAGTTGGGCCGGGACACTGTACGAGCAGTACTTC. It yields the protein CASSWAGTLYEQYF.

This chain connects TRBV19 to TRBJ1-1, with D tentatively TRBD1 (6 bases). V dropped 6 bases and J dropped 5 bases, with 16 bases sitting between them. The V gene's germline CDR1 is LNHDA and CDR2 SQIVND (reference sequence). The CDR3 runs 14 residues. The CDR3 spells CASSLQGVLTEAFF. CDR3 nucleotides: TGTGCCAGTAGCTTACAGGGAGTTTTGACTGAAGCTTTCTTT.

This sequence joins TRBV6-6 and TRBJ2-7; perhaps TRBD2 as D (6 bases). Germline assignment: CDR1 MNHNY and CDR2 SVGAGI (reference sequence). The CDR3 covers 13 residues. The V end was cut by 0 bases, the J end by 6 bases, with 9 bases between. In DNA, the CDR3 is TGTGCCAGCAGTTACTCGGCAGCGGGCGAGCAGTACTTC. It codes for CASSYSAAGEQYF.

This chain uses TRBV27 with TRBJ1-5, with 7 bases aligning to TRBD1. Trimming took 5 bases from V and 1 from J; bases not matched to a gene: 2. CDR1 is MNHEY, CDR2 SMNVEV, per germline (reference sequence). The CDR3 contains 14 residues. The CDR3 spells CASSPGGSNQPQHF. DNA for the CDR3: TGTGCCAGCAGTCCAGGGGGGAGCAATCAGCCCCAGCATTTT.

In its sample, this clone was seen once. CDR3 nucleotides: TGTGCCAGCAGTGCGGAAGCGGTCTATGGCTACACCTTC. This encodes CASSAEAVYGYTF. This chain joins TRBV2 and TRBJ1-2; D unresolved. There are 13 residues in the CDR3. Trimming cost V 4 bases and J 4 bases, with 10 bases left between them. The germline V gene encodes CDR1 SNHLY and CDR2 FYNNEI.

CDR3 coding DNA: TGTGCCACCAGCCCCGGGACAGGGGTCTTCAATCAGCCCCAGCATTTT. Its protein product is CATSPGTGVFNQPQHF. This chain uses TRBV15 with TRBJ1-5; 10 bases line up with TRBD1. This CDR3 comprises 16 residues. The ends lost 5 bases at V and 3 bases at J; junction bases unmatched: 7. The germline V gene has CDR1 LNHNV and CDR2 YYDKDF (reference sequence).

The CDR3 is CASSFWTFGNTIYF. In DNA form, the CDR3 reads TGTGCCAGCAGCTTTTGGACATTCGGAAACACCATATATTTT. The chain couples TRBV7-2 to TRBJ1-3; possible D gene TRBD1, 5 bases. Trimming cost V 3 bases and J 4 bases, with 10 bases left between them. Germline lookup yields CDR1 SGHTA and CDR2 FQGNSA. CDR3 length equals 14 residues.

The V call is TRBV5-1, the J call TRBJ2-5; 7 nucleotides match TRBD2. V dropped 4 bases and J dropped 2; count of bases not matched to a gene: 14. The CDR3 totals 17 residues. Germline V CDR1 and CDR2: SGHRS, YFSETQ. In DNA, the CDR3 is TGCGCCAGCAGCGGCCCTGGACCAGCGGGGATACAAGAGACCCAGTACTTC. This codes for CASSGPGPAGIQETQYF.

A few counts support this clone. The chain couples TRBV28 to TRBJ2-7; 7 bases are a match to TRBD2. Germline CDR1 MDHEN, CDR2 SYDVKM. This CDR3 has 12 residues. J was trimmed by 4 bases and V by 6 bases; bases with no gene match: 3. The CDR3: CASRAGGYEQYF. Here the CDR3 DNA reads TGTGCCAGCAGGGCCGGGGGGTACGAGCAGTACTTC.

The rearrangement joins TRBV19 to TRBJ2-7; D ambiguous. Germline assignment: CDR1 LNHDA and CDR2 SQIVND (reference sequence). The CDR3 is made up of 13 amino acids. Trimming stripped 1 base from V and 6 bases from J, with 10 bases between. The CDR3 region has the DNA TGTGCCAGTAGTATAGCAACAGTGGGCGAGCAGTACTTC. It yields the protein CASSIATVGEQYF.

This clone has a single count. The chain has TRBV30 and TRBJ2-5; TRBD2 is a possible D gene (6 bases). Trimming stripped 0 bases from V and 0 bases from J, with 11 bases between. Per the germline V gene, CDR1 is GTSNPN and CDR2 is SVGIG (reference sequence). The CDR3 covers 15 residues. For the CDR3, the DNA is TGTGCCTGGAGTGTGGCAGGAGGGTACCAAGAGACCCAGTACTTC. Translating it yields CAWSVAGGYQETQYF.

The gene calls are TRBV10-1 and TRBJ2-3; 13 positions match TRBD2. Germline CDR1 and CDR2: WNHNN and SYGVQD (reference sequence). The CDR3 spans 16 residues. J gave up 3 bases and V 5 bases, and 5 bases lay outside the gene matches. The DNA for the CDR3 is TGCGCCAGCAGTACTAGCGGGGGGGCCTCGACAGATACGCAGTATTTT. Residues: CASSTSGGASTDTQYF.

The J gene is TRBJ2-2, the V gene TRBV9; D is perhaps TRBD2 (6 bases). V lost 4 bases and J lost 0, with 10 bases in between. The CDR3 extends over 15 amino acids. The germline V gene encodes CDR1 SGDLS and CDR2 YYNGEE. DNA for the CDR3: TGTGCCAGCAGCCCCCGCGGGGCGAACACCGGGGAGCTGTTTTTT. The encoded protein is CASSPRGANTGELFF.

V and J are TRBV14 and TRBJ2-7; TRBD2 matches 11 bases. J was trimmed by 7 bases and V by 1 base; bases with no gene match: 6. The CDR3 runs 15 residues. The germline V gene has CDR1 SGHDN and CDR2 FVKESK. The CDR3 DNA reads TGTGCCAGCAGCCAAGTAGCGGGAGGGCCGGGTGAGCAGTACTTC. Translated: CASSQVAGGPGEQYF. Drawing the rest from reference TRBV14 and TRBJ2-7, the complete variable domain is EAGVTQFPSHSVIEKGQTVTLRCDPISGHDNLYWYRRVMGKEIKFLLHFVKESKQDESGMPNNRFLAERTGGTYSTLKVQPAELEDSGVYFCASSQVAGGPGEQYFGPGTRLTVT.

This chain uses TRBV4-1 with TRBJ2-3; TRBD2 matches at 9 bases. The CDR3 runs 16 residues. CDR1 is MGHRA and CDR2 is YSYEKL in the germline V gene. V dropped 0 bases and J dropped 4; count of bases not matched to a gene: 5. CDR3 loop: CASSQELAGVSDTQYF. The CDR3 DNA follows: TGCGCCAGCAGCCAAGAGTTAGCGGGGGTCTCAGATACGCAGTATTTT.

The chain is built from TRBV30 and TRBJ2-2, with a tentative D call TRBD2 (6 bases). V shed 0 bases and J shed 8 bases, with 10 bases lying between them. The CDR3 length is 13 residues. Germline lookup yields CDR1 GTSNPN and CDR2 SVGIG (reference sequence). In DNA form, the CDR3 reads TGTGCCTGGAGTGTTCGGGGGTCTGGGGAGCTGTTTTTT. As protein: CAWSVRGSGELFF.

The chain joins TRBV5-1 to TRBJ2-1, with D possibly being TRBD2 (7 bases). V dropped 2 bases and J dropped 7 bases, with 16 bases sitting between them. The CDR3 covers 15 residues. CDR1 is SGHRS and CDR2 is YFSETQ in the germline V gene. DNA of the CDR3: TGCGCCAGCAGCTTCGGGGGGCGGGATCGTAATGAGCAGTTCTTC. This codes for CASSFGGRDRNEQFF.